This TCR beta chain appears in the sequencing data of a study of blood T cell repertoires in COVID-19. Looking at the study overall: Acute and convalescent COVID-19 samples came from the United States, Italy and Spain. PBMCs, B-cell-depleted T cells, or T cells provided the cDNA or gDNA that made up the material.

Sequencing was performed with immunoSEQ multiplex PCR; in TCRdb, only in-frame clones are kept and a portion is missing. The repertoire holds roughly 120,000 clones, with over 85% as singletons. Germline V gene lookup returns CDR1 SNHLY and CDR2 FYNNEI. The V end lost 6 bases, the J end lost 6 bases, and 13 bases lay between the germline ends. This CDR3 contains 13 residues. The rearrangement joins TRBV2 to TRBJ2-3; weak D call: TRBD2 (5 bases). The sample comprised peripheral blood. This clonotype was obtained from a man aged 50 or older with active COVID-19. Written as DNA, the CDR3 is TGTGCCAGCAGCCCTTGGACTGGGGATACGCAGTATTTT. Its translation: CASSPWTGDTQYF.